The text below deals with one T cell receptor (beta chain). Data came from immunoSEQ multiplex PCR; TCRdb stores just in-frame clones and leaves some out. The sample includes a few million clones, over 90% of them seen just once. The CDR3 is made up of 14 amino acids. Germline V gives CDR1 LGHNA, CDR2 YNFKEQ. Trimming pared 0 bases from V and 7 bases from J, leaving 13 bases between. The data were obtained in a study of shared clonotypes between healthy human individuals. This TCR derives from a young man in good health. Some clones in this sample may be carry-over from other donors' samples. Source material: naive CD4+ T cells from PBMCs. Indicated subset: CD45RA+ positively selected. The chain couples TRBV4-2 to TRBJ2-7, with a possible D match to TRBD2 (5 bases). In DNA, the CDR3 is TGTGCCAGCAGCCAAGATAGCCACCGGGGAGAGCAGTACTTC. Amino acids: CASSQDSHRGEQYF.